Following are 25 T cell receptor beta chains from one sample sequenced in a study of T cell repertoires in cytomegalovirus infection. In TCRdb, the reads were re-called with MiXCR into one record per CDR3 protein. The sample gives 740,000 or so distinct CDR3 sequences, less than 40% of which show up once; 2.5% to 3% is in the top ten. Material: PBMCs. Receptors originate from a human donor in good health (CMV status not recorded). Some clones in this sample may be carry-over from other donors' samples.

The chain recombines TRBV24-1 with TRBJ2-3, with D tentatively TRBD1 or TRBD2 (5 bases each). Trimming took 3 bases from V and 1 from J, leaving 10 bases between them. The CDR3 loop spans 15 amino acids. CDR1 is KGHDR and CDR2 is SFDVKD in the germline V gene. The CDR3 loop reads CATSDTRDGTDTQYF. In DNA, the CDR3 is TGTGCCACCAGTGATACCCGGGACGGCACAGATACGCAGTATTTT.

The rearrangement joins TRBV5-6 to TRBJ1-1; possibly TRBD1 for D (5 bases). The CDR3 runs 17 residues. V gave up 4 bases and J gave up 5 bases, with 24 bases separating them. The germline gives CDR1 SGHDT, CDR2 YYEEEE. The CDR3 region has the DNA TGTGCCAGCAGCCCAAATTCCGGGACTGGGATACCAACTGAAGCTTTCTTT. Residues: CASSPNSGTGIPTEAFF.

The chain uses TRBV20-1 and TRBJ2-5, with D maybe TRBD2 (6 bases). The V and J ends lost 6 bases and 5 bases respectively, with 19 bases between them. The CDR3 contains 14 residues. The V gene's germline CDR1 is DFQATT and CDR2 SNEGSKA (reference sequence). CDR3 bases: TGCAGTGCCGTCCGCGGGGAGGTTATGGAGACCCAGTACTTC. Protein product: CSAVRGEVMETQYF.

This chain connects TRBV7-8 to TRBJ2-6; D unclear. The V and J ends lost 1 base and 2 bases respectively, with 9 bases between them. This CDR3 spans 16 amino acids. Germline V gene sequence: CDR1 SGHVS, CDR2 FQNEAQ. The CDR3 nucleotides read TGTGCCAGCAGCTTAGAGATCCAGGCTGGGGCCAACGTCCTGACTTTC. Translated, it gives CASSLEIQAGANVLTF. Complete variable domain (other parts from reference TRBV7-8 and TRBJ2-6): GAGVSQSPRYKVAKRGQDVALRCDPISGHVSLFWYQQALGQGPEFLTYFQNEAQLDKSGLPSDRFFAERPEGSVSTLKIQRTQQEDSAVYLCASSLEIQAGANVLTFGAGSRLTVL.

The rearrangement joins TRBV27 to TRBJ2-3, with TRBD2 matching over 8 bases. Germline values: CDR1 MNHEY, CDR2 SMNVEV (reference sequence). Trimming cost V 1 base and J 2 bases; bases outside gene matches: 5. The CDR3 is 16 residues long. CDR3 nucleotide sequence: TGTGCCAGCAGTTTATGGACTAGCACCTACACAGATACGCAGTATTTT. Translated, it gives CASSLWTSTYTDTQYF.

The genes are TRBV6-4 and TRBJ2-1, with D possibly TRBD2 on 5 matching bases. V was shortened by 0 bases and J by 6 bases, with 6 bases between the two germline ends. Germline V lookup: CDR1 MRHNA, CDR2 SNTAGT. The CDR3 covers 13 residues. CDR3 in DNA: TGTGCCAGCAGTGACTCGGGGAGCAATGAGCAGTTCTTC. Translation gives CASSDSGSNEQFF.

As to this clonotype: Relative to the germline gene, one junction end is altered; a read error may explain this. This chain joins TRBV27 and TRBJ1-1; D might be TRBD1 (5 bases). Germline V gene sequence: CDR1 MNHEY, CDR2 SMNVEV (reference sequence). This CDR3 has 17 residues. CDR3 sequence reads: CARSFRDKGCFDTEAFF. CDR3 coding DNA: TGTGCCAGAAGTTTTAGGGATAAGGGGTGTTTTGACACTGAAGCTTTCTTT.

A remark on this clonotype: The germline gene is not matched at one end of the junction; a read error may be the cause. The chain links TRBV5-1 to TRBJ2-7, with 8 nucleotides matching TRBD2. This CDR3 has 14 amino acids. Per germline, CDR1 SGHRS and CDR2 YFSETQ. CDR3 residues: CARSLDSGGRWQYF. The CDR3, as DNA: TGCGCCAGAAGCTTGGACAGCGGGGGCCGGTGGCAGTACTTC.

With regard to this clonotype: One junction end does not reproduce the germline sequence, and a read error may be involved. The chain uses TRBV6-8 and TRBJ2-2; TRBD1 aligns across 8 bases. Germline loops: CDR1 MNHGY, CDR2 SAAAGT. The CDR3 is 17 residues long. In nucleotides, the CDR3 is TGTGCCCGCAGCCGATCAGGGGGCTTAAGGGGAACCGGGGAGCTGTTTTTT. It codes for CARSRSGGLRGTGELFF.

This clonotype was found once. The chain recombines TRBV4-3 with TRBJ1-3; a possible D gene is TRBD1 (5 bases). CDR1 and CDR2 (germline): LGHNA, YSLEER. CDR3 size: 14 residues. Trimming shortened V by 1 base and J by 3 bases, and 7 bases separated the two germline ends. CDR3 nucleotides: TGCGCCAGCAGCCAAGCAGGACATGGAAACACCATATATTTT. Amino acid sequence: CASSQAGHGNTIYF.

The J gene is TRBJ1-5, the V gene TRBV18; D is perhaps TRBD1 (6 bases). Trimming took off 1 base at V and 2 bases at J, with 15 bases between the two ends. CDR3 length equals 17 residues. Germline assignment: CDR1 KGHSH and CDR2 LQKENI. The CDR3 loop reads CASSPQSQGTGNQPQHF. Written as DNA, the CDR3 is TGTGCCAGCTCACCACAATCCCAGGGGACGGGCAATCAGCCCCAGCATTTT.

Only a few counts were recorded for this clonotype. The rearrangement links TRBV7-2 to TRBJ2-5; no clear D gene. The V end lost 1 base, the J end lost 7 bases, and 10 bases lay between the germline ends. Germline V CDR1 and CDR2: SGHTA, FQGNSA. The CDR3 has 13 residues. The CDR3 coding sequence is TGTGCCAGCAGCTTAGTGAGGTTGGGGACCCAGTACTTC. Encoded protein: CASSLVRLGTQYF.

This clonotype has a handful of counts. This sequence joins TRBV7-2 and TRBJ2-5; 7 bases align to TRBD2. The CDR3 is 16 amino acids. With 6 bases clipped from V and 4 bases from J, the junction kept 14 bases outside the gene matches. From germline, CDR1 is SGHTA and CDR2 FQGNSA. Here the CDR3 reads CASSNRGRGGTETQYF. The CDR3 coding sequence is TGTGCCAGCAGTAACAGAGGGAGGGGAGGTACAGAGACCCAGTACTTC.

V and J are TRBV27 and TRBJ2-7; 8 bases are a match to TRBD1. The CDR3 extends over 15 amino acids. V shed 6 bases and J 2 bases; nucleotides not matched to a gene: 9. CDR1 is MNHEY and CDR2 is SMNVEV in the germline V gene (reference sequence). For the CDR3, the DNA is TGTGCCAGCAGGCCCCCAGGGGGCTTCGCCTACGAGCAGTACTTC. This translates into CASRPPGGFAYEQYF.

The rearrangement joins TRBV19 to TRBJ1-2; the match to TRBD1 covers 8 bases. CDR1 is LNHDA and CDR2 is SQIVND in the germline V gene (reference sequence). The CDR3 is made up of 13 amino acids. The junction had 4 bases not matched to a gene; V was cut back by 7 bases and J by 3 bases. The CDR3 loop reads CASKIQGDYGYTF. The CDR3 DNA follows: TGTGCCAGTAAGATACAGGGGGACTATGGCTACACCTTC.

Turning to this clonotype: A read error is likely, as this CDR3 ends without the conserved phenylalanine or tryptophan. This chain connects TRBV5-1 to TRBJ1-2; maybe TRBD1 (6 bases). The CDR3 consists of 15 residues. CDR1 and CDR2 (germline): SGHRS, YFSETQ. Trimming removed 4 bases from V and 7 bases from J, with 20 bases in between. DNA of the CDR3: TGCGCCAGCAGCAATGACGTCTCAGGGGTTCGTGGCTACACCTGT. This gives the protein CASSNDVSGVRGYTC.

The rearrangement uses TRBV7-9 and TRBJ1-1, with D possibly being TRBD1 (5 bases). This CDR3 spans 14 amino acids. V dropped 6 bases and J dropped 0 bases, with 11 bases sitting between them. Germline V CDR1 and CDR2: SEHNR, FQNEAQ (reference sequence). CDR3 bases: TGTGCCAGCAGGCTAGCAGGGATGAACACTGAAGCTTTCTTT. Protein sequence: CASRLAGMNTEAFF.

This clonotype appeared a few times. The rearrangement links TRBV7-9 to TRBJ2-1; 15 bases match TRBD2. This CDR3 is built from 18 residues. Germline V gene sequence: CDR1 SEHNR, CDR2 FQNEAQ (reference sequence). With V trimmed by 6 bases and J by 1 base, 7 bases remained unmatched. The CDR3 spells CASRSGTSGGSSYNEQFF. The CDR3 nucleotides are TGTGCCAGCAGGTCCGGGACTAGCGGGGGGAGTTCCTACAATGAGCAGTTCTTC.

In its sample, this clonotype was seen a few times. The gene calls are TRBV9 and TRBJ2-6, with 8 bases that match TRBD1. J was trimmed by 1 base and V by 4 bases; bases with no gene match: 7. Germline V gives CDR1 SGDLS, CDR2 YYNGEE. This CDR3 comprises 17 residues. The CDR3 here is CASSPQGARSGANVLTF. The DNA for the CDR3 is TGTGCCAGCAGCCCCCAGGGGGCGCGATCTGGGGCCAACGTCCTGACTTTC.

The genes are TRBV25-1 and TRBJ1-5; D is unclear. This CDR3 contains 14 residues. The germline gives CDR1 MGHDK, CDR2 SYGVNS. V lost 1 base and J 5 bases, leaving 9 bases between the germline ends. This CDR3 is CASSESEDDQPQHF. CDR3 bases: TGTGCCAGCAGTGAATCGGAGGACGATCAGCCCCAGCATTTT.

In nucleotides, the CDR3 is TGTTACAGCAGCCCATCCACCGGTATTCCCTACGAGCAGTACTTC. This encodes CYSSPSTGIPYEQYF. J is TRBJ2-7 and V is TRBV7-2, with D hard to call. Germline V gene data show CDR1 as SGHTA and CDR2 as FQGNSA. This CDR3 has 15 amino acids.

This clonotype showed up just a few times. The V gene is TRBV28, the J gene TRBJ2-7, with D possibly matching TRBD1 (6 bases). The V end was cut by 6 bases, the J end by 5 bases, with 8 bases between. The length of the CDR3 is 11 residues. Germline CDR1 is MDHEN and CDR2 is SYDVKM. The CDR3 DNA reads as TGTGCCAGCAGATACAGGGACGAGCAGTACTTC. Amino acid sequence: CASRYRDEQYF.

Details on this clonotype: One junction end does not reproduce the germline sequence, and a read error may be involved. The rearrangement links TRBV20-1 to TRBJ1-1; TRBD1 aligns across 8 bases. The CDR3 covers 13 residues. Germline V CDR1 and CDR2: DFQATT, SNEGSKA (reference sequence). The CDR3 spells CSAARPDRAEDFF. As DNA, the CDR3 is TGCAGTGCTGCCCGTCCGGACAGGGCTGAAGATTTCTTT.

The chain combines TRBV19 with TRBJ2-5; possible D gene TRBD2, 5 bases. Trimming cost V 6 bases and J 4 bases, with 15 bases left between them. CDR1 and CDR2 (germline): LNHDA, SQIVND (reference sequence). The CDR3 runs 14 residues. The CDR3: CASRRTQGRETQYF. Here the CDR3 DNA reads TGTGCCAGTAGGCGGACTCAAGGGCGAGAGACCCAGTACTTC. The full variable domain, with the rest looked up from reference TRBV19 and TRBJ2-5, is DGGITQSPKYLFRKEGQNVTLSCEQNLNHDAMYWYRQDPGQGLRLIYYSQIVNDFQKGDIAEGYSVSREKKESFPLTVTSAQKNPTAFYLCASRRTQGRETQYFGPGTRLLVL.

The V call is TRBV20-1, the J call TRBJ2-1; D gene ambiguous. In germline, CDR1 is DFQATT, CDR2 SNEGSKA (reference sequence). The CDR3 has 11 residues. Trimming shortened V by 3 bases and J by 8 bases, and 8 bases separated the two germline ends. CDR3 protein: CSASGGDEQFF. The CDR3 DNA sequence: TGCAGTGCTAGCGGTGGGGATGAGCAGTTCTTC.